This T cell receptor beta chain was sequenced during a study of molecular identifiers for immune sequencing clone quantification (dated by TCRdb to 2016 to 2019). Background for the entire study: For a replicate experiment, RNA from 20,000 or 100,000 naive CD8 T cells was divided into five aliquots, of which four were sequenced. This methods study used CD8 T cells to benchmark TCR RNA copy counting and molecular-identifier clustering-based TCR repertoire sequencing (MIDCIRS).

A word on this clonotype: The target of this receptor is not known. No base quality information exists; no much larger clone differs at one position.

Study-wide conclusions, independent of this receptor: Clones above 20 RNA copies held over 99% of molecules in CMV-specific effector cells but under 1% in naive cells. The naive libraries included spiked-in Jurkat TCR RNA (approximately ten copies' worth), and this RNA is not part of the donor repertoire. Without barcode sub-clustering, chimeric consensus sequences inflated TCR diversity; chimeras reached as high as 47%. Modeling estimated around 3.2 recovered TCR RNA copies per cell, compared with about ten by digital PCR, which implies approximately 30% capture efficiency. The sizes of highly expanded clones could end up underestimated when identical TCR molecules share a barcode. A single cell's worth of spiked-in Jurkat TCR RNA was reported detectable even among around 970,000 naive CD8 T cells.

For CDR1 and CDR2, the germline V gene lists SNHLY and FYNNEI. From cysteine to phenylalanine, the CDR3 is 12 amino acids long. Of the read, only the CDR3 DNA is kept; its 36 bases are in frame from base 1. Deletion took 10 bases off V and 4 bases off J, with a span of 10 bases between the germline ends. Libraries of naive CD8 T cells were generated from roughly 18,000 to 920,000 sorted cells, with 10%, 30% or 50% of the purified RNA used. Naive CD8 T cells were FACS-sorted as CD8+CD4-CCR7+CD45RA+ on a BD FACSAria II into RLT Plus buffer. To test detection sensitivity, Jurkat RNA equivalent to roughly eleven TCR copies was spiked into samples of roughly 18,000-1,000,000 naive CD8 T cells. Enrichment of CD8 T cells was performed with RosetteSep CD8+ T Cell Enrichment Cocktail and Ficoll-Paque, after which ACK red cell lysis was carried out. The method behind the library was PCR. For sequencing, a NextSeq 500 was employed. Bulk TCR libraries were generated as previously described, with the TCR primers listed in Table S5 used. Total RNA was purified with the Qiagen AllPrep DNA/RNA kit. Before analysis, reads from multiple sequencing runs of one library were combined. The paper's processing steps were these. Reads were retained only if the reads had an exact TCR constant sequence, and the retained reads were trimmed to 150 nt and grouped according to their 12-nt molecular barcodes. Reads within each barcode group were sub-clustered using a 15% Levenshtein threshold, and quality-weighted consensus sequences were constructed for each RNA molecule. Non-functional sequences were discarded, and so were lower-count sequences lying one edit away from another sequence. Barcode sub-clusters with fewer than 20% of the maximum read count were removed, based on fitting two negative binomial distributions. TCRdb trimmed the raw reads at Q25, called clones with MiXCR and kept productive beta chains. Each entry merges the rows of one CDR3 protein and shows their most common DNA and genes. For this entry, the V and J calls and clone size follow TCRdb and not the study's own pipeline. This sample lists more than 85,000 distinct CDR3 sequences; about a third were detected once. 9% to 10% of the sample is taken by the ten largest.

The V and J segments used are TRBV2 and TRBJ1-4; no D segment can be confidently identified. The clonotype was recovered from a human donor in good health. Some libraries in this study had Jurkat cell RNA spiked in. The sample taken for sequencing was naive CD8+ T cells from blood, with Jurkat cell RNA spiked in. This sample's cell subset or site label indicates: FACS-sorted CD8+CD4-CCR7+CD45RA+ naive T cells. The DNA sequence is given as TGTGCCAAAAGACGGCGTAATGAAAAACTGTTTTTT. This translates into CAKRRRNEKLFF.